One and the same sample provided the 21 T cell receptor beta chains below, sequenced in a study of cytotoxic CD8 clonotypes in ibrutinib-treated CLL. The data were produced by immunoSEQ multiplex PCR, yet TCRdb's version contains in-frame clones alone and is incomplete. The data contain around 7,900 clones, under 85% of them singletons. This material consisted of PBMCs, taken before ibrutinib treatment. These receptors were collected from a human donor with chronic lymphocytic leukemia.

V gene TRBV29-1 combines with J gene TRBJ2-1; D perhaps matches TRBD1 (5 bases). Per germline, CDR1 SQVTM and CDR2 ANQGSEA. V was pared by 2 bases and J by 9 bases, with 23 bases between. CDR3 size: 16 residues. The chain's CDR3 is CSVEFRVRSQLGEQFF. CDR3 DNA sequence: TGCAGCGTTGAATTCAGGGTGAGGTCCCAGCTCGGTGAGCAGTTCTTC.

This clone showed up just once. The chain combines TRBV5-1 with TRBJ1-1; TRBD1 is a possible D gene (5 bases). Trimming removed 0 bases at V and 1 base at J, with 10 bases between. The CDR3 has 15 amino acids. Germline assignment: CDR1 SGHRS and CDR2 YFSETQ. The CDR3 loop reads CASSLEGRANTEAFF. The CDR3 DNA reads TGCGCCAGCAGCTTGGAGGGCAGGGCGAACACTGAAGCTTTCTTT.

The V and J genes are TRBV11-3 and TRBJ1-1; the match to TRBD1 covers 10 bases. This CDR3 has 14 amino acids. The J segment lost 5 bases and the V segment lost 5 bases, leaving 5 bases of the junction unmatched. Per germline, CDR1 SGHNT and CDR2 YENEEA. The CDR3 DNA follows: TGTGCCAGCAGCAAAGGGACAGGGGCGACTGAAGCTTTCTTT. Its translation is CASSKGTGATEAFF. The full variable domain, rest sourced from reference TRBV11-3 and TRBJ1-1, is EAGVVQSPRYKIIEKKQPVAFWCNPISGHNTLYWYLQNLGQGPELLIRYENEEAVDDSQLPKDRFSAERLKGVDSTLKIQPAELGDSAVYLCASSKGTGATEAFFGQGTRLTVV.

This rearrangement joins TRBV5-1 to TRBJ1-4; 7 bases fit TRBD1. Trimming cost V 3 bases and J 7 bases; bases outside gene matches: 6. The germline gives CDR1 SGHRS, CDR2 YFSETQ. The CDR3 is made up of 14 amino acids. The DNA for the CDR3 is TGCGCCAGCAGCTACCAAGGGGGCGGTGAAAAACTGTTTTTT. Translation: CASSYQGGGEKLFF.

V gene TRBV7-9 combines with J gene TRBJ1-1; D uncertain. Germline V gene sequence: CDR1 SEHNR, CDR2 FQNEAQ (reference sequence). The CDR3 spans 14 residues. The germline V and J ends were trimmed by 3 bases and 6 bases, with 14 bases remaining between them. CDR3 bases: TGTGCCAGCAGCTTCCGACCTCCGAGTGCTGAAGCTTTCTTT. It is translated as CASSFRPPSAEAFF.

The rearrangement uses TRBV5-1 and TRBJ1-6; D call uncertain. V was trimmed by 4 bases and J by 0 bases, leaving 11 bases between them. The CDR3 runs to 16 residues. Germline-derived CDR1 and CDR2 are SGHRS and YFSETQ. Here the CDR3 DNA reads TGCGCCAGCAGCCAATTCCCCAACTCCTATAATTCACCCCTCCACTTT. This sequence encodes CASSQFPNSYNSPLHF. The variable domain in full, completed from reference TRBV5-1 and TRBJ1-6, reads KAGVTQTPRYLIKTRGQQVTLSCSPISGHRSVSWYQQTPGQGLQFLFEYFSETQRNKGNFPGRFSGRQFSNSRSEMNVSTLELGDSALYLCASSQFPNSYNSPLHFGNGTRLTVT.

A single count supports this clone. V gene TRBV28 combines with J gene TRBJ2-7; D is uncertain. The ends were cut back, 5 bases at V and 6 bases at J, with 29 bases in the middle. The CDR3 has 18 amino acids. The germline gives CDR1 MDHEN, CDR2 SYDVKM. The DNA of the CDR3 is TGTGCCAGCAGTATAACACCGACCGTCTGGAAAAACCCCTTCGAGCAGTACTTC. Amino acids: CASSITPTVWKNPFEQYF.

This clone was seen only once. J is TRBJ2-7 and V is TRBV18; TRBD1 agrees at 8 bases. This CDR3 region has 12 residues. After removal of 3 bases from V and 5 bases from J, the junction contained 0 bases not matched to a gene. The germline gives CDR1 KGHSH, CDR2 LQKENI. CDR3 protein: CASSPDRDEQYF. In nucleotides, the CDR3 is TGTGCCAGCTCACCGGACAGGGACGAGCAGTACTTC.

The CDR3: CSAKGYNEQFF. The CDR3, as DNA: TGCAGTGCCAAGGGTTACAATGAGCAGTTCTTC. The chain has TRBV20-1 and TRBJ2-1; D is uncertain. The CDR3 runs to 11 residues. Germline CDR1 reads DFQATT; CDR2 reads SNEGSKA (reference sequence). V was cut by 6 bases and J by 4 bases, with 7 bases left in between.

This clone has just one count. V is TRBV2 and J is TRBJ1-1; no reliable D call. This CDR3 contains 11 residues. Germline V gives CDR1 SNHLY, CDR2 FYNNEI. V lost 1 base and J lost 7, with 4 bases in between. The CDR3 nucleotides are TGTGCCAGCAGTGAAGGGATTGAAGCTTTCTTT. It translates to CASSEGIEAFF.

This chain uses TRBV5-1 with TRBJ2-1; the match to TRBD1 covers 10 bases. The V gene end was trimmed by 7 bases and the J gene end by 6 bases; junction bases not matched to a gene: 10. The germline V gene has CDR1 SGHRS and CDR2 YFSETQ. The CDR3 is made up of 15 amino acids. The CDR3 DNA follows: TGCGCCAGCCGCCTTATGGGACAGGGGATCAATGAGCAGTTCTTC. Encoded protein: CASRLMGQGINEQFF.

This clone is classed as medium-sized. The chain couples TRBV2 to TRBJ1-5, with no clear D. The V end was cut by 6 bases, the J end by 7 bases, with 10 bases between. Germline-derived CDR1 and CDR2 are SNHLY and FYNNEI. This CDR3 is built from 12 residues. CDR3 protein: CASRGMSQPQHF. The CDR3 DNA is TGTGCCAGCAGGGGTATGAGCCAGCCCCAGCATTTT.

The V call is TRBV15, the J call TRBJ1-1; weak D call: TRBD1 (5 bases). Trimming removed 1 base from V and 0 bases from J, with 9 bases in between. This CDR3 has 15 amino acids. From germline, CDR1 is LNHNV and CDR2 YYDKDF (reference sequence). CDR3 DNA: TGTGCCACCAGCAGAGTTCCAGGGTTGAACACTGAAGCTTTCTTT. Protein: CATSRVPGLNTEAFF. The full variable domain, in which reference TRBV15 and TRBJ1-1 provide the parts outside the CDR3, is DAMVIQNPRYQVTQFGKPVTLSCSQTLNHNVMYWYQQKSSQAPKLLFHYYDKDFNNEADTPDNFQSRRPNTSFCFLDIRSPGLGDTAMYLCATSRVPGLNTEAFFGQGTRLTVV.

The chain links TRBV28 to TRBJ2-2; D unclear. The CDR3 loop spans 15 amino acids. V lost 2 bases and J lost 3, with 10 bases in between. CDR1 and CDR2 (germline): MDHEN, SYDVKM. The CDR3 region has the DNA TGTGCCAGCAGTTTAATACGTCCGGACACCGGGGAGCTGTTTTTT. Amino acid sequence: CASSLIRPDTGELFF. Full variable domain (remainder filled in from reference TRBV28 and TRBJ2-2): DVKVTQSSRYLVKRTGEKVFLECVQDMDHENMFWYRQDPGLGLRLIYFSYDVKMKEKGDIPEGYSVSREKKERFSLILESASTNQTSMYLCASSLIRPDTGELFFGEGSRLTVL.

This clone came up a few times. This sequence joins TRBV28 and TRBJ1-5; D is undetermined. The CDR3 is 13 amino acids. Germline CDR1 and CDR2: MDHEN and SYDVKM. Deletions cut 3 bases from V and 9 bases from J, with 12 bases between. CDR3 bases: TGTGCCAGCAGTTTTACCCCCGCCGCGCCCCAGCATTTT. This gives the protein CASSFTPAAPQHF.

This chain connects TRBV5-1 to TRBJ1-4, with a weak D call TRBD1 (5 bases). The length of the CDR3 is 13 residues. Germline V CDR1 and CDR2: SGHRS, YFSETQ. V was shortened by 4 bases and J by 8 bases, with 12 bases between the two germline ends. CDR3 coding DNA: TGCGCCAGCAGCCTCAGGAGGGGAGAAAAACTGTTTTTT. It yields the protein CASSLRRGEKLFF.

The chain couples TRBV5-1 to TRBJ2-3, with 7 bases fitting TRBD2. The CDR3 loop spans 13 amino acids. The V gene's germline CDR1 is SGHRS and CDR2 YFSETQ. Germline trimming cut 0 bases from V and 5 bases from J; bases unmatched to any gene: 0. In DNA, the CDR3 is TGCGCCAGCAGCTTGGGGGAGGGAGATACGCAGTATTTT. This gives the protein CASSLGEGDTQYF.

This rearrangement joins TRBV6-1 to TRBJ2-7; 10 nucleotides line up with TRBD2. The CDR3 runs 14 residues. V gave up 3 bases and J gave up 9 bases; unmatched junction bases: 8. The germline V gene has CDR1 MNHNS and CDR2 SASEGT. CDR3 sequence (DNA): TGTGCCAGCAGTGAGATGCTAGCGGGAGAAGGGCAGTACTTC. It yields the protein CASSEMLAGEGQYF.

This clone was counted between two and nine times. The V gene is TRBV5-6, the J gene TRBJ1-4; TRBD1 agrees at 10 bases. Germline V lookup: CDR1 SGHDT, CDR2 YYEEEE. The CDR3 spans 16 residues. Trimming at V came to 7 bases and at J to 5 bases, leaving 11 bases not matched to a gene. The CDR3 spells CASSKKTGGANEKLFF. In DNA, the CDR3 is TGTGCCAGCTCGAAGAAGACAGGGGGCGCCAATGAAAAACTGTTTTTT.

This clone turned up a few times. The CDR3 protein is CSVDGDRVVNEQFF. Written as DNA, the CDR3 is TGCAGCGTTGATGGGGACAGGGTAGTCAATGAGCAGTTCTTC. This chain joins TRBV29-1 and TRBJ2-1; 9 bases match TRBD1. Germline V CDR1 and CDR2: SQVTM, ANQGSEA. V was pared by 3 bases and J by 6 bases, with 6 bases of the junction left unmatched. This CDR3 has 14 residues.

This clone was detected only once. V usage is TRBV14 and J usage is TRBJ2-5; tentative D call: TRBD1 (6 bases). The CDR3 consists of 14 residues. Germline V gene lookup returns CDR1 SGHDN and CDR2 FVKESK. The V and J ends lost 4 bases and 4 bases respectively, with 13 bases between them. CDR3 DNA: TGTGCCAGCAGCCCTATGGGGGCGAGAGAGACCCAGTACTTC. Translation gives CASSPMGARETQYF.